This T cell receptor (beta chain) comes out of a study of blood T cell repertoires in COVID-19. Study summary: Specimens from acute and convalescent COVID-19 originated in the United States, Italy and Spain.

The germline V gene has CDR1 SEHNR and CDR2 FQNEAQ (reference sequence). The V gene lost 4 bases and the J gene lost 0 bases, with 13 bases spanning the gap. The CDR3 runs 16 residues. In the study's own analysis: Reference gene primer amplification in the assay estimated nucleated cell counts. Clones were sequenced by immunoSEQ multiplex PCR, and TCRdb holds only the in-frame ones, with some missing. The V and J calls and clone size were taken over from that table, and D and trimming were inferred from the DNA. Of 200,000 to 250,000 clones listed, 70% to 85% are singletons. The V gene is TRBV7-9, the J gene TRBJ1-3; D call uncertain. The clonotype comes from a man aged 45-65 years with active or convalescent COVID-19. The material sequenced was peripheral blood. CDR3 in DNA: TGTGCCAGCAGCTCCCTTCAATACACCTCTGGAAACACCATATATTTT. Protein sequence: CASSSLQYTSGNTIYF.